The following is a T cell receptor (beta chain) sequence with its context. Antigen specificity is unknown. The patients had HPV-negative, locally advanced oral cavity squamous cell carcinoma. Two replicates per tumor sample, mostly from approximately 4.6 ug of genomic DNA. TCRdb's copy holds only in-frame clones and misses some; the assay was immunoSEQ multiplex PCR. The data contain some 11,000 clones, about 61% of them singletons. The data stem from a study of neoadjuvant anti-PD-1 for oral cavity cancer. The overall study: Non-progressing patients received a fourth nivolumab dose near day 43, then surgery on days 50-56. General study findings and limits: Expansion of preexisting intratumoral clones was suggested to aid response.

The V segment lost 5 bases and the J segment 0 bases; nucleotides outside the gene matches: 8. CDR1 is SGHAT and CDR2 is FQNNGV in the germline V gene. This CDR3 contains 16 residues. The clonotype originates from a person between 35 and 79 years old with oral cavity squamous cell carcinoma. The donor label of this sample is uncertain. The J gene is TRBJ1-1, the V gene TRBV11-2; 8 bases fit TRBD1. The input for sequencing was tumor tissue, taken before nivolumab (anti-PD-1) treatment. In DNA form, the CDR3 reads TGTGCCAGCAGCCAAAGGACAGGGCCCATGAACACTGAAGCTTTCTTT. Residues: CASSQRTGPMNTEAFF.